The rows below give T cell receptor beta chains drawn from one sample of a study of a mutant IDH1 vaccine in newly diagnosed glioma. Sequencing was performed with immunoSEQ multiplex PCR; in TCRdb, only in-frame clones are kept and a portion is missing. The profile shows approximately 30,000 clones, approximately 82% of them singletons. The antigens these receptors bind are not known. The specimen was PBMCs, collected from a glioma patient whose treatment included an IDH1 peptide vaccine. The receptors were sampled from a woman in her twenties or thirties with glioma. Each CDR3 is given without its conserved first and last residue. Each record gives: CDR3 protein, V gene, J gene, D gene. The D gene is left open where the match is weak.

CDR3 protein: ASSLGGGTSTDTQY
V gene: TRBV7-6
J gene: TRBJ2-3
D gene: TRBD2

CDR3 protein: ASSPLRGLAGGPSSYEQY
V gene: TRBV14
J gene: TRBJ2-7
D gene: TRBD2

CDR3 protein: ASSWGRTGGAEGELF
V gene: TRBV5-1
J gene: TRBJ2-2
D gene: TRBD1

CDR3 protein: ASSPTRGPYEQY
V gene: TRBV2
J gene: TRBJ2-7
D gene: TRBD1

CDR3 protein: ASNPGVNTEAF
V gene: TRBV5-6
J gene: TRBJ1-1
D gene: NA

CDR3 protein: ASLRGGQGAEAF
V gene: TRBV6-5
J gene: TRBJ1-1
D gene: NA

CDR3 protein: ASSQDPGFDEQF
V gene: TRBV4-1
J gene: TRBJ2-1
D gene: NA

CDR3 protein: ASSRGNYGYT
V gene: TRBV14
J gene: TRBJ1-2
D gene: NA

CDR3 protein: ASSLGTRDTQY
V gene: TRBV27
J gene: TRBJ2-3
D gene: NA

CDR3 protein: ASSNTAGPTEAF
V gene: TRBV7-3
J gene: TRBJ1-1
D gene: NA

CDR3 protein: ASSLGTVTYEQY
V gene: TRBV5-4
J gene: TRBJ2-7
D gene: NA

CDR3 protein: ASSSGTGRAF
V gene: TRBV7-2
J gene: TRBJ1-1
D gene: TRBD1

CDR3 protein: ASSLGGDTQY
V gene: TRBV5-8
J gene: TRBJ2-3
D gene: NA

CDR3 protein: ASSPGLAANTGELF
V gene: TRBV7-9
J gene: TRBJ2-2
D gene: TRBD2

CDR3 protein: ASSRTPGDTEAF
V gene: TRBV19
J gene: TRBJ1-1
D gene: NA

CDR3 protein: ASSTRTGLYEQY
V gene: TRBV7-9
J gene: TRBJ2-7
D gene: TRBD1

CDR3 protein: ASSLGGEQY
V gene: TRBV5-6
J gene: TRBJ2-7
D gene: NA

CDR3 protein: ASKIWTGNYEQF
V gene: TRBV6-5
J gene: TRBJ2-1
D gene: TRBD1

CDR3 protein: ASSGFSSGVSYNEQF
V gene: TRBV25-1
J gene: TRBJ2-1
D gene: TRBD2

CDR3 protein: ASSQEAGNTEAF
V gene: TRBV4-3
J gene: TRBJ1-1
D gene: NA

CDR3 protein: ATSRASGQGSGYT
V gene: TRBV15
J gene: TRBJ1-2
D gene: TRBD1

CDR3 protein: ASSFAEEQY
V gene: TRBV5-6
J gene: TRBJ2-7
D gene: NA

CDR3 protein: AWRKQGNYGYT
V gene: TRBV30
J gene: TRBJ1-2
D gene: NA

CDR3 protein: ASGLSRDTQY
V gene: TRBV12-5
J gene: TRBJ2-3
D gene: NA

CDR3 protein: ASSLGQDKAGGAF
V gene: TRBV7-9
J gene: TRBJ1-1
D gene: NA

CDR3 protein: ATSPRGTGEQY
V gene: TRBV15
J gene: TRBJ2-7
D gene: TRBD1

CDR3 protein: ASSSRGRGEKLF
V gene: TRBV19
J gene: TRBJ1-4
D gene: TRBD1

CDR3 protein: ASSLRVGEKLF
V gene: TRBV5-4
J gene: TRBJ1-4
D gene: NA

CDR3 protein: ASSLFGAGTNTEAF
V gene: TRBV5-4
J gene: TRBJ1-1
D gene: NA

CDR3 protein: ASSYIQGGEQY
V gene: TRBV7-8
J gene: TRBJ2-7
D gene: NA

CDR3 protein: ASSETGNYGYT
V gene: TRBV2
J gene: TRBJ1-2
D gene: NA

CDR3 protein: ASSSGRGSGTGELF
V gene: TRBV7-7
J gene: TRBJ2-2
D gene: NA

CDR3 protein: ASYLQGLIYEQY
V gene: TRBV5-6
J gene: TRBJ2-7
D gene: NA

CDR3 protein: ASSRGSSGGMPY
V gene: TRBV27
J gene: TRBJ2-3
D gene: TRBD2

CDR3 protein: ARAGKTYNSPLH
V gene: TRBV12-5
J gene: TRBJ1-6
D gene: NA

CDR3 protein: ASSGVADRRPQH
V gene: TRBV5-6
J gene: TRBJ1-5
D gene: NA

CDR3 protein: ASSLRRAGTIY
V gene: TRBV5-6
J gene: TRBJ1-3
D gene: NA

CDR3 protein: ASSLGDSSAEQY
V gene: TRBV7-8
J gene: TRBJ2-7
D gene: TRBD1

CDR3 protein: ASSTGPQAF
V gene: TRBV6-1
J gene: TRBJ1-1
D gene: NA

CDR3 protein: ASSGWGGYNEQF
V gene: TRBV5-1
J gene: TRBJ2-1
D gene: TRBD2

CDR3 protein: ASSPSSALSSYEQY
V gene: TRBV5-1
J gene: TRBJ2-7
D gene: NA

CDR3 protein: ASSSSGTGNGYT
V gene: TRBV7-9
J gene: TRBJ1-2
D gene: TRBD1

CDR3 protein: ASSGNNLRGSRNTEAF
V gene: TRBV13
J gene: TRBJ1-1
D gene: TRBD1

CDR3 protein: ASSGGTGDGVGEQY
V gene: TRBV12-5
J gene: TRBJ2-7
D gene: TRBD1

CDR3 protein: SVAGGGETQY
V gene: TRBV29-1
J gene: TRBJ2-5
D gene: TRBD2

CDR3 protein: ASSGTTNRRGRSNTEAF
V gene: TRBV28
J gene: TRBJ1-1
D gene: NA

CDR3 protein: ASSRVGREANEKLF
V gene: TRBV4-3
J gene: TRBJ1-4
D gene: NA

CDR3 protein: AISSRGESQPQH
V gene: TRBV10-3
J gene: TRBJ1-5
D gene: NA

CDR3 protein: ASSRQGGSGGYT
V gene: TRBV6-1
J gene: TRBJ1-2
D gene: TRBD1

CDR3 protein: ASKGDQPQH
V gene: TRBV10-1
J gene: TRBJ1-5
D gene: NA

CDR3 protein: ASSASGATNEKLF
V gene: TRBV9
J gene: TRBJ1-4
D gene: NA

CDR3 protein: ASILEQGAGTEAF
V gene: TRBV2
J gene: TRBJ1-1
D gene: TRBD1

CDR3 protein: ASSLAGISYEQY
V gene: TRBV5-6
J gene: TRBJ2-7
D gene: NA

CDR3 protein: ASSPPGAREQF
V gene: TRBV19
J gene: TRBJ2-1
D gene: NA

CDR3 protein: ASSEAKGGQPQH
V gene: TRBV2
J gene: TRBJ1-5
D gene: NA

CDR3 protein: ASSLGGDGYGYT
V gene: TRBV7-2
J gene: TRBJ1-2
D gene: NA

CDR3 protein: ASSQEPRGASYEQY
V gene: TRBV4-3
J gene: TRBJ2-7
D gene: NA

CDR3 protein: ASSGTRTTDGYT
V gene: TRBV2
J gene: TRBJ1-2
D gene: NA

CDR3 protein: ASSVRWQGPEAF
V gene: TRBV7-2
J gene: TRBJ1-1
D gene: NA